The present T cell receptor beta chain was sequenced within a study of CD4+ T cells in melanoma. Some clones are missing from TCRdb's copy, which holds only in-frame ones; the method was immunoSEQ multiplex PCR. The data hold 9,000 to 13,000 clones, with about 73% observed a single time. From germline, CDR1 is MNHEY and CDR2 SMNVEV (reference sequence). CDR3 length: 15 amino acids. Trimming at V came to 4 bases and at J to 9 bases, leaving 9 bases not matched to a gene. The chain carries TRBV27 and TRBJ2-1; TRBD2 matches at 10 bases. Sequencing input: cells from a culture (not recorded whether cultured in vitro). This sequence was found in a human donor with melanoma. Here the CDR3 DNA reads TGTGCCAGCAGTTCCCCAAGCGGGGGGGTGGTTGAGCAGTTCTTC. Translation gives CASSSPSGGVVEQFF.